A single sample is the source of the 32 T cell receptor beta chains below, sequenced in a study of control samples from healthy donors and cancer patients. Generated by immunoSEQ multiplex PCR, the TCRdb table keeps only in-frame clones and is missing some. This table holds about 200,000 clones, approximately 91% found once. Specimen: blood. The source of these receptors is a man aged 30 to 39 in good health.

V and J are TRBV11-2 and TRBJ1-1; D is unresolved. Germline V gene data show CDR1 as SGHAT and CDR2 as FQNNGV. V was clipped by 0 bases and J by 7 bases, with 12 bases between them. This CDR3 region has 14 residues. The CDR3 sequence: CASSLEYRRDEAFF. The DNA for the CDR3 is TGTGCCAGCAGCTTAGAATATCGGCGTGATGAAGCTTTCTTT.

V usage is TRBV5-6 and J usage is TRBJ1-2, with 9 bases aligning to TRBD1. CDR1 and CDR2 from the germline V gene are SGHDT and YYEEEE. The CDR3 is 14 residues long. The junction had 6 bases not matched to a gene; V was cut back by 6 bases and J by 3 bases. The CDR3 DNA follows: TGTGCCAGCATTTATGGGGACAGGGACTATGGCTACACCTTC. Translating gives CASIYGDRDYGYTF.

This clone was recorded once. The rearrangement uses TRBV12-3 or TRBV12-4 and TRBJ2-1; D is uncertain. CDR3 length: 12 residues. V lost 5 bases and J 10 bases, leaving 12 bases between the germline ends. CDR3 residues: CASSLRTDEQFF. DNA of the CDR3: TGTGCCAGCAGTCTAAGGACGGACGAGCAGTTCTTC.

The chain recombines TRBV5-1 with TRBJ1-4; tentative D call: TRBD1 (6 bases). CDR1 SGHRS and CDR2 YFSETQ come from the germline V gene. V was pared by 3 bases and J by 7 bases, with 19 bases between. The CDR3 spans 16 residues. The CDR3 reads CASSSDLQGGFEKLFF. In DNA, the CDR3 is TGCGCCAGCAGCTCGGACCTACAGGGAGGTTTTGAAAAACTGTTTTTT.

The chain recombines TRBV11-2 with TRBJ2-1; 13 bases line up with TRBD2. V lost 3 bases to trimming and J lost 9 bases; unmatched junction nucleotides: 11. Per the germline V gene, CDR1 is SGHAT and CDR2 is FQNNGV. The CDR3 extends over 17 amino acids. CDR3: CASSFRLAGGTSAEQFF. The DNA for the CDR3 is TGTGCCAGCAGCTTCAGACTAGCGGGGGGTACTTCCGCTGAGCAGTTCTTC. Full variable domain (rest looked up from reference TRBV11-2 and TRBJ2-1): EAGVAQSPRYKIIEKRQSVAFWCNPISGHATLYWYQQILGQGPKLLIQFQNNGVVDDSQLPKDRFSAERLKGVDSTLKIQPAKLEDSAVYLCASSFRLAGGTSAEQFFGPGTRLTVL.

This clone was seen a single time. CDR3 amino acids: CASSRSIGGQGNSPLHF. CDR3 coding DNA: TGCGCCAGCAGCAGGTCAATAGGTGGGCAAGGTAATTCACCCCTCCACTTT. The rearrangement uses TRBV5-1 and TRBJ1-6; D unresolved. CDR3 length: 17 amino acids. V was clipped by 4 bases and J by 6 bases, with 20 bases between them. Germline V CDR1 and CDR2: SGHRS, YFSETQ.

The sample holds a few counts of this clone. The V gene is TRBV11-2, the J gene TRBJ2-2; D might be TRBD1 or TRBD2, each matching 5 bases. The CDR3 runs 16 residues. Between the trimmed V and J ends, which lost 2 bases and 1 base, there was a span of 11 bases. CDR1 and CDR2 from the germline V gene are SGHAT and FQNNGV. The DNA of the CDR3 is TGTGCCAGCAGCTTACAAGGGGACGGGAACACCGGGGAGCTGTTTTTT. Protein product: CASSLQGDGNTGELFF. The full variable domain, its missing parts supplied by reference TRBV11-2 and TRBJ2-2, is EAGVAQSPRYKIIEKRQSVAFWCNPISGHATLYWYQQILGQGPKLLIQFQNNGVVDDSQLPKDRFSAERLKGVDSTLKIQPAKLEDSAVYLCASSLQGDGNTGELFFGEGSRLTVL.

The CDR3 nucleotides read TGTGCCAGCAGCTACAGGGGACAGGGCCTATCACCCCTCCACTTT. It translates to CASSYRGQGLSPLHF. The V call is TRBV11-2, the J call TRBJ1-6, with TRBD1 matching 9 bases. The CDR3 covers 15 residues. Losses at the gene ends were 4 bases for V and 10 bases for J; bases not matched to a gene: 8. Looked up from germline, CDR1 is SGHAT and CDR2 is FQNNGV.

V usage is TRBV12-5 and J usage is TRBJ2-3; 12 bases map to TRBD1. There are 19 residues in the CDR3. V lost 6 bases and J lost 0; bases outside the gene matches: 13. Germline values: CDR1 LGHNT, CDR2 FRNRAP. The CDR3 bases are TGTGCTAGTGGCCTTTGGGGACAGGGGGCGTTTATTAGCACAGATACGCAGTATTTT. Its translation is CASGLWGQGAFISTDTQYF. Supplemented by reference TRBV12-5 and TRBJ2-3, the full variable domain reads DARVTQTPRHKVTEMGQEVTMRCQPILGHNTVFWYRQTMMQGLELLAYFRNRAPLDDSGMPKDRFSAEMPDATLATLKIQPSEPRDSAVYFCASGLWGQGAFISTDTQYFGPGTRLTVL.

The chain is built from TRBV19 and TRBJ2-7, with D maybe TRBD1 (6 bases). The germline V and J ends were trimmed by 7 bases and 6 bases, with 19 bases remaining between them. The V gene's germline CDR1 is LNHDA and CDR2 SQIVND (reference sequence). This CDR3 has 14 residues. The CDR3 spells CASTTSRDTGEQYF. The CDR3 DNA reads TGTGCCAGTACCACATCACGGGACACTGGCGAGCAGTACTTC.

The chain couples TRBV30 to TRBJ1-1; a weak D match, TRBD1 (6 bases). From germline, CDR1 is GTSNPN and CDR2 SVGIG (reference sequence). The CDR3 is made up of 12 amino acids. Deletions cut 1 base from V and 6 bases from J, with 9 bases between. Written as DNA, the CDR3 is TGTGCCTGGAGTGATGGGGGCGCTGAAGCTTTCTTT. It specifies CAWSDGGAEAFF.

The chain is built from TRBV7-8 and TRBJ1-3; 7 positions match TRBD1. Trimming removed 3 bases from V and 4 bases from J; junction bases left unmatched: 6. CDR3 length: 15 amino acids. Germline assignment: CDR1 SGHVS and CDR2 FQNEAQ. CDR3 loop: CASSFTPGQGNTIYF. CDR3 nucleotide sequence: TGTGCCAGCAGCTTTACTCCGGGACAGGGAAACACCATATATTTT.

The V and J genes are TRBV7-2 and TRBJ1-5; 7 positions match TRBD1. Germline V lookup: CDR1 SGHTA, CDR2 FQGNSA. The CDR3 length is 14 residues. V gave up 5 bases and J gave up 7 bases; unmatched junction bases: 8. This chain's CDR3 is CASSPGGARQPQHF. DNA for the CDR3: TGTGCCAGCAGCCCAGGGGGGGCCCGACAGCCCCAGCATTTT.

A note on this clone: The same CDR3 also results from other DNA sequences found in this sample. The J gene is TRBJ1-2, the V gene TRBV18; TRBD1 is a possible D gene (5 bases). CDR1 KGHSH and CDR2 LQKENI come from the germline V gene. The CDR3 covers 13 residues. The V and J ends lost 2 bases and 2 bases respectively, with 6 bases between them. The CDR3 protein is CASSPGGNYGYTF. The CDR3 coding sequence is TGTGCCAGCTCACCAGGGGGGAACTATGGCTACACCTTC.

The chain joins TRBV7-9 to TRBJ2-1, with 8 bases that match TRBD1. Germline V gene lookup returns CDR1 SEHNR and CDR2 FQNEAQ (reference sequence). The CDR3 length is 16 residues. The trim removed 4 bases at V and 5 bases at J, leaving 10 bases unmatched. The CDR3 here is CASSWRQGKGDNEQFF. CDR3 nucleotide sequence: TGTGCCAGCAGCTGGAGACAGGGGAAGGGTGACAATGAGCAGTTCTTC.

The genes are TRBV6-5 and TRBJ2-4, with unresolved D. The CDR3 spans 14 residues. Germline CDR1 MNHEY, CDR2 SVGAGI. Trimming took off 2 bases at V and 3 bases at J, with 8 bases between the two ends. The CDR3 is CASSYAQNKNIQYF. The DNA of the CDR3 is TGTGCCAGCAGTTACGCCCAGAACAAAAACATTCAGTACTTC.

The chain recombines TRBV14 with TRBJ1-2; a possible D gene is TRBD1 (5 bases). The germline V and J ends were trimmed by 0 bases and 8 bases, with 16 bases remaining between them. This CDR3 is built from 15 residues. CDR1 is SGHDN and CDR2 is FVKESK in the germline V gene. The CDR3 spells CASSQDLRQGEGYTF. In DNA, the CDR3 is TGTGCCAGCAGCCAAGATCTGAGGCAGGGCGAAGGCTACACCTTC.

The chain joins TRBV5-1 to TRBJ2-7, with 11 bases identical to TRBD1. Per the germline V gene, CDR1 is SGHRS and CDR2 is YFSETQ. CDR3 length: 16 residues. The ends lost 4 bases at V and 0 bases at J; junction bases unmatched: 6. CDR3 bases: TGCGCCAGCAGCAAGGGACAGGGGGATATCTCCTACGAGCAGTACTTC. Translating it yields CASSKGQGDISYEQYF.

CDR3 coding DNA: TGCGCCAGCAGCCAGGACGGCCTGACGATGAATTACCGGCTGAACACTGAAGCTTTCTTT. The encoded protein is CASSQDGLTMNYRLNTEAFF. The chain employs TRBV4-1 and TRBJ1-1; D unclear. The germline V gene has CDR1 MGHRA and CDR2 YSYEKL. V gave up 3 bases and J gave up 0 bases, with 26 bases separating them. The CDR3 extends over 20 amino acids.

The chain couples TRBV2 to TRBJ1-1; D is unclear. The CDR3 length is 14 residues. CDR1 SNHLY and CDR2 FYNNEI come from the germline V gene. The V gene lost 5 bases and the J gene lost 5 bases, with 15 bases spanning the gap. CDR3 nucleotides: TGTGCCAGCAGTAGGTCGGGCCAGAGGACTGAAGCTTTCTTT. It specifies CASSRSGQRTEAFF.

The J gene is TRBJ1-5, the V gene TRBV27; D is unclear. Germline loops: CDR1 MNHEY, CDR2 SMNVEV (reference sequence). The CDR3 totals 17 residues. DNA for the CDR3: TGTTCATCAAGGAACTTATTGGCTGGAGGAGGCAATCAGCCCCAGCATTTT. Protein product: CSSRNLLAGGGNQPQHF.

CDR3 in amino acids: CASSIPGGQPQHF. The CDR3 nucleotides read TGTGCCAGTAGTATCCCAGGGGGACAGCCCCAGCATTTT. This rearrangement joins TRBV19 to TRBJ1-5; 7 nucleotides agree with TRBD1. J lost 7 bases, V lost 3 bases, and 3 bases had no gene match. CDR1 is LNHDA, CDR2 SQIVND, per germline (reference sequence). This CDR3 is built from 13 residues.

CDR3 nucleotide sequence: TGTGCCAGCAGCTTAACAAATAGCAGAGGCTACGAGCAGTACTTC. Protein: CASSLTNSRGYEQYF. The rearrangement uses TRBV7-9 and TRBJ2-7; D is uncertain. V gave up 2 bases and J gave up 3 bases, with 14 bases separating them. This CDR3 is built from 15 residues. Germline CDR1 reads SEHNR; CDR2 reads FQNEAQ (reference sequence).

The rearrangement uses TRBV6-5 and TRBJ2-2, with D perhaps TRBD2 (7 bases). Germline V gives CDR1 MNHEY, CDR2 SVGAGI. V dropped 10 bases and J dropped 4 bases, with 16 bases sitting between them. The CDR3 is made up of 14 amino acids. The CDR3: CAIEGGGPTGELFF. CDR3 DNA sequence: TGTGCCATTGAGGGGGGGGGCCCCACCGGGGAGCTGTTTTTT.

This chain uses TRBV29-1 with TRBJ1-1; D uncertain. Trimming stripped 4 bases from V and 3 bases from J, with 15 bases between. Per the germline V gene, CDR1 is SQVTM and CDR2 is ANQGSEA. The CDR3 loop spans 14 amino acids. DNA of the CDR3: TGCAGCGTTGTTAGGACCTCTCTTGACACTGAAGCTTTCTTT. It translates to CSVVRTSLDTEAFF.

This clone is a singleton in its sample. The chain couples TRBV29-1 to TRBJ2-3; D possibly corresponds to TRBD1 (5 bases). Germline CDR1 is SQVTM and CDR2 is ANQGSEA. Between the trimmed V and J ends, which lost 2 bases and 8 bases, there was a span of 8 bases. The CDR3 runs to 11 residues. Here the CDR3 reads CSVEQGGTQYF. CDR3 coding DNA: TGCAGCGTTGAACAGGGTGGTACGCAGTATTTT.

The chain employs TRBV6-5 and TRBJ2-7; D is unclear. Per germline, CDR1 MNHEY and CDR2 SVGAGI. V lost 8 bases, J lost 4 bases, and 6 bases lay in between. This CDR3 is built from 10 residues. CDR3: CASGRYEQYF. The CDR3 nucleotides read TGTGCCAGCGGTCGTTACGAGCAGTACTTC.

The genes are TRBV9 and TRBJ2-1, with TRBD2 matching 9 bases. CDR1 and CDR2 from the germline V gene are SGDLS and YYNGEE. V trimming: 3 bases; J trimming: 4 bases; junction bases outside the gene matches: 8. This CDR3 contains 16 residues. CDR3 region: CASSASSGGIYNEQFF. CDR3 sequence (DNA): TGTGCCAGCAGCGCTTCGAGCGGGGGGATATACAATGAGCAGTTCTTC.

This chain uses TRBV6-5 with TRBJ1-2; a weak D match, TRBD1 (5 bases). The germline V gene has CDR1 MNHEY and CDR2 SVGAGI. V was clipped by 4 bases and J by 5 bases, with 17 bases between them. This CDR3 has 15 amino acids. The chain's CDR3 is CASSSGRHTGYGYTF. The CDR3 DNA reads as TGTGCCAGCAGTTCGGGACGTCATACGGGGTATGGCTACACCTTC.

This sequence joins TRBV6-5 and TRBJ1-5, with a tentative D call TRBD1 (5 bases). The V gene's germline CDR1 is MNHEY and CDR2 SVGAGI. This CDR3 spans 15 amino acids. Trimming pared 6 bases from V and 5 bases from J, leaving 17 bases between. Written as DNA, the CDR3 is TGTGCCAGCAGGGGGCCGGGACTCAGGGATCAGCCCCAGCATTTT. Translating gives CASRGPGLRDQPQHF.

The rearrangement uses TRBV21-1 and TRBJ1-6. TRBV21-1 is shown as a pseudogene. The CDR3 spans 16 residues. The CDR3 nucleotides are TGTGCCAGCAGCAAAGCGCAGGCGGGGTCCCGTCATACCCTCCACTTT. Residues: CASSKAQAGSRHTLHF.

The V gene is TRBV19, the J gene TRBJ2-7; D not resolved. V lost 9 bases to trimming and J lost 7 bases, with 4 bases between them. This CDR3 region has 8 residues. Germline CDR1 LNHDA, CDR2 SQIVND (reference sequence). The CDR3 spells CASREQYF. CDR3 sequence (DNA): TGTGCCAGCCGTGAGCAGTACTTC.